This T cell receptor (beta chain) was sequenced in a study of blood T cell repertoires in COVID-19. Measured with immunoSEQ multiplex PCR; TCRdb has only the in-frame clones, and not every one. Seen here are 310,000 or so clones, about nine tenths observed once, and the top ten hold 10%. This CDR3 contains 14 residues. CDR1 is SNHLY, CDR2 FYNNEI, per germline. Germline trimming cut 5 bases from V and 7 bases from J; bases unmatched to any gene: 3. Which cohort a participant joined came from the clinical history participants gave. The sequence was obtained from a woman aged 18-29 years who had recovered from COVID-19. The chain has TRBV2 and TRBJ1-4; 11 positions agree with TRBD1. Specimen: PBMCs or T cells enriched from blood (not recorded which). The CDR3 nucleotides read TGTGCCAGCAGTATGGGACAGGGGGGTGAAAAACTGTTTTTT. The encoded protein is CASSMGQGGEKLFF.